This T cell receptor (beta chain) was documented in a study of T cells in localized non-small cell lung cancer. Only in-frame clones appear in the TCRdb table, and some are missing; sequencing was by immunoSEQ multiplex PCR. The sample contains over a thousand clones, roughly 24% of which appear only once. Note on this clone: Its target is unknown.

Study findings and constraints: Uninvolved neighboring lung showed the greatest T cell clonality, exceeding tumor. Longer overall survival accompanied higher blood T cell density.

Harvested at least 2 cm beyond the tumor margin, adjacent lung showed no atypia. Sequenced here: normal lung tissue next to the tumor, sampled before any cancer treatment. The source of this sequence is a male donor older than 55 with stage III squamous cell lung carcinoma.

CDR3 protein: CASSLVSGSGEAFF. The CDR3 DNA reads as TGTGCCAGCAGCTTGGTGAGCGGGTCCGGTGAAGCTTTCTTT. This chain joins TRBV11-3 and TRBJ1-1; D remains unclear. Germline CDR1 and CDR2: SGHNT and YENEEA. V lost 3 bases and J lost 7, with 15 bases in between. This CDR3 comprises 14 residues. Variable domain in full (rest from reference TRBV11-3 and TRBJ1-1): EAGVVQSPRYKIIEKKQPVAFWCNPISGHNTLYWYLQNLGQGPELLIRYENEEAVDDSQLPKDRFSAERLKGVDSTLKIQPAELGDSAVYLCASSLVSGSGEAFFGQGTRLTVV.